Presented here are 12 T cell receptor beta chains from one specimen sequenced in a study of shared clonotypes between healthy human individuals. This table comes from immunoSEQ multiplex PCR, and its TCRdb copy is limited to in-frame clones, with some not included. This sample has about 2.4 million clones, with over 85% found just once. The specimen was naive CD4+ T cells from PBMCs. Subset of the sample: CD45RA+ positively selected. The source of these receptors is a young man in good health. Some clones in this sample may be carry-over from other donors' samples.

This clone was counted once. The genes are TRBV28 and TRBJ1-1; no clear D gene. Germline-derived CDR1 and CDR2 are MDHEN and SYDVKM. The CDR3 runs to 11 residues. V gave up 5 bases and J gave up 10 bases, with 11 bases separating them. This CDR3 is CASSHRRGAFF. CDR3 in DNA: TGTGCCAGCAGTCACCGTCGCGGAGCTTTCTTT. The variable domain in full, with the rest retrieved from reference TRBV28 and TRBJ1-1, is DVKVTQSSRYLVKRTGEKVFLECVQDMDHENMFWYRQDPGLGLRLIYFSYDVKMKEKGDIPEGYSVSREKKERFSLILESASTNQTSMYLCASSHRRGAFFGQGTRLTVV.

The chain uses TRBV5-1 and TRBJ2-7, with D unclear. The CDR3 is 21 amino acids. The V gene lost 4 bases and the J gene lost 2 bases, with 34 bases spanning the gap. Per germline, CDR1 SGHRS and CDR2 YFSETQ. CDR3 region: CASSPVKAHGGRVDFPYEQYF. In DNA form, the CDR3 reads TGCGCCAGCAGCCCCGTAAAAGCCCATGGCGGCCGGGTAGATTTTCCCTACGAGCAGTACTTC.

The chain carries TRBV5-1 and TRBJ2-7; D is ambiguous. CDR1 is SGHRS and CDR2 is YFSETQ in the germline V gene. V dropped 0 bases and J dropped 3 bases, with 16 bases sitting between them. This CDR3 is built from 16 residues. The CDR3 DNA reads TGCGCCAGCAGCTTGGCTGGAATCCCATTTAACTACGAGCAGTACTTC. It is translated as CASSLAGIPFNYEQYF. Full variable domain (outside the CDR3, taken from reference TRBV5-1 and TRBJ2-7): KAGVTQTPRYLIKTRGQQVTLSCSPISGHRSVSWYQQTPGQGLQFLFEYFSETQRNKGNFPGRFSGRQFSNSRSEMNVSTLELGDSALYLCASSLAGIPFNYEQYFGPGTRLTVT.

V gene TRBV2 combines with J gene TRBJ2-3, with 8 bases identical to TRBD2. This CDR3 comprises 12 residues. V lost 8 bases to trimming and J lost 13 bases; unmatched junction nucleotides: 11. The germline V gene encodes CDR1 SNHLY and CDR2 FYNNEI. DNA of the CDR3: TGTGCCAGCCAAATTAGCGGGACGTCGGAGTATTTT. It translates to CASQISGTSEYF.

The rearrangement uses TRBV2 and TRBJ2-5; 8 positions agree with TRBD1. The J call is in doubt because the DNA end fits TRBJ2-7 better. CDR1 and CDR2 from the germline V gene are SNHLY and FYNNEI. The CDR3 runs 16 residues. DNA of the CDR3: TGTGCCAGCAGTGAGCCCCGGGACAGGATACTCTACGAGCAGTACTTC. It encodes CASSEPRDRILYEQYF.

The chain combines TRBV29-1 with TRBJ2-2, with D hard to call. CDR3 length: 12 residues. Trimming took off 4 bases at V and 5 bases at J, with 8 bases between the two ends. Germline V gene sequence: CDR1 SQVTM, CDR2 ANQGSEA. CDR3 amino acids: CSVAVFTGELFF. The CDR3 nucleotides are TGCAGCGTTGCCGTTTTTACCGGGGAGCTGTTTTTT.

Turning to this clone: Other DNA sequences in the sample encode the same CDR3. The rearrangement uses TRBV7-3 and TRBJ2-5; D uncertain. The CDR3 has 13 residues. Germline lookup yields CDR1 SGHTA and CDR2 FQGTGA. Trimming removed 0 bases at V and 2 bases at J, with 4 bases between. Written as DNA, the CDR3 is TGTGCCAGCAGCTTAACTATACAAGAGACCCAGTACTTC. Translating gives CASSLTIQETQYF.

This rearrangement joins TRBV5-1 to TRBJ1-3; D possibly corresponds to TRBD1 (5 bases). Trimming shortened V by 4 bases and J by 4 bases, and 12 bases separated the two germline ends. The CDR3 extends over 14 amino acids. Germline V gene sequence: CDR1 SGHRS, CDR2 YFSETQ. The CDR3 is CASSPGTDGNTIYF. Written as DNA, the CDR3 is TGCGCCAGCAGCCCGGGGACCGACGGAAACACCATATATTTT.

With regard to this clone: Other nucleotide sequences from this sample produce the same CDR3. The chain uses TRBV6-1 and TRBJ2-7; 11 nucleotides match TRBD1. V was pared by 6 bases and J by 1 base, with 2 bases of the junction left unmatched. The CDR3 totals 14 residues. CDR1 and CDR2 from the germline V gene are MNHNS and SASEGT. In nucleotides, the CDR3 is TGTGCCAGCAGAGGGACAGGGGGTTCCTACGAGCAGTACTTC. Translated, it gives CASRGTGGSYEQYF.

This chain connects TRBV2 to TRBJ2-7, with 10 bases identical to TRBD1. With 7 bases clipped from V and 1 base from J, the junction kept 7 bases outside the gene matches. This CDR3 comprises 15 residues. Per germline, CDR1 SNHLY and CDR2 FYNNEI. CDR3 DNA sequence: TGTGCCAGCATGAAGGGACAGGGGACTTCCTACGAGCAGTACTTC. This gives the protein CASMKGQGTSYEQYF.

The chain employs TRBV5-4 and TRBJ2-7; 11 bases agree with TRBD1. CDR1 is SGHNT and CDR2 is YYREEE in the germline V gene (reference sequence). The CDR3 totals 15 residues. J was trimmed by 2 bases and V by 4 bases; bases with no gene match: 5. The CDR3 region has the DNA TGTGCCAGCAGCAGCGGACAGGGGGCCACCTACGAGCAGTACTTC. As protein: CASSSGQGATYEQYF.

The gene calls are TRBV7-9 and TRBJ1-5, with a tentative D call TRBD1 (6 bases). This CDR3 comprises 16 residues. Germline-derived CDR1 and CDR2 are SEHNR and FQNEAQ (reference sequence). V was clipped by 1 base and J by 1 base, with 11 bases between them. CDR3 protein: CASSLGVGGSNQPQHF. The CDR3, as DNA: TGTGCCAGCAGCTTAGGAGTAGGGGGAAGCAATCAGCCCCAGCATTTT. Using reference TRBV7-9 and TRBJ1-5 for the parts outside the CDR3, the full variable domain is DTGVSQNPRHKITKRGQNVTFRCDPISEHNRLYWYRQTLGQGPEFLTYFQNEAQLEKSRLLSDRFSAERPKGSFSTLEIQRTEQGDSAMYLCASSLGVGGSNQPQHFGDGTRLSIL.